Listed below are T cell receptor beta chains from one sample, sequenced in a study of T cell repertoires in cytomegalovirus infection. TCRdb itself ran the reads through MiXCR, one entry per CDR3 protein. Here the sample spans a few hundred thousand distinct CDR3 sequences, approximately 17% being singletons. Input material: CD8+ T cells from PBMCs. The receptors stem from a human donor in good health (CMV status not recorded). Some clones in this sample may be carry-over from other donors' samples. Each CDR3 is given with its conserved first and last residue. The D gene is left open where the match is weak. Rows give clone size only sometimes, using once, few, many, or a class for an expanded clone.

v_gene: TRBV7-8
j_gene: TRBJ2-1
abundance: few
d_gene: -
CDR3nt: TGTGCCAGCAGCTCAGGGTCAGGCAATGAGCAGTTCTTC
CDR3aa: CASSSGSGNEQFF

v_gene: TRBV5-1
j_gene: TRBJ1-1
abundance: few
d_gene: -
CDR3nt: TGCGCCAGCAGCTTGGATCTACTACGCGGGAGCACTGAAGCTTTCTTT
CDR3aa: CASSLDLLRGSTEAFF

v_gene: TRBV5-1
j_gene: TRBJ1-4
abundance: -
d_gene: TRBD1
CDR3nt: TGCGCCAGCAGCTCGACAGGGTTGACTAATGAAAAACTGTTTTTT
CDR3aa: CASSSTGLTNEKLFF

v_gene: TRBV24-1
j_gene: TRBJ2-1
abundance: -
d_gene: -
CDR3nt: TGTGCCACCAGTGATTCGTGGGGAGTGCAGTTCTTC
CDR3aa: CATSDSWGVQFF

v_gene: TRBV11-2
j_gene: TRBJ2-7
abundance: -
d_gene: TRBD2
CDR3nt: TGTGCCAGCAGCTTAGAGTGGAGCGGGGGCCCGGCGATCAACGAGCAGTACTTC
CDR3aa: CASSLEWSGGPAINEQYF

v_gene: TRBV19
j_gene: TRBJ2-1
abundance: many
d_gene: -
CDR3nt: TGTGCCAGCCGGGGGGCTCCGTCCTACAATGAGCAGTTCTTC
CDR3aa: CASRGAPSYNEQFF

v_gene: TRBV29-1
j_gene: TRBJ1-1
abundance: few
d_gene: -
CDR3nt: TGCAGCACCAGCGGGCACAGGGACGGAAACACTGAAGCTTTCTTT
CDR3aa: CSTSGHRDGNTEAFF

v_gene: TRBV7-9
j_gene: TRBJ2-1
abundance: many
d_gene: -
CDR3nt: TGTGCCAGCAGCTTACAGGCGAAGTACAATGAGCAGTTCTTC
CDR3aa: CASSLQAKYNEQFF

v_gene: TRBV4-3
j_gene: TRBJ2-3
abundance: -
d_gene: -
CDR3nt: TGCGCCAGCAGCCAAGCGGGCACAGATACGCAGTATTTT
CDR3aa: CASSQAGTDTQYF

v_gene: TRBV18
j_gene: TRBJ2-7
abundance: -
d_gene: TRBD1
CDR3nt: TGTGCCAGCTCACCAGACACAGGGGGTTCCTACGAGCAGTACTTC
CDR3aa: CASSPDTGGSYEQYF

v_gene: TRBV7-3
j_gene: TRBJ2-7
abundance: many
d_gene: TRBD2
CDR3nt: TGTGCCAGCAGTCCTAGCGGGGGGGGAACGGGCGAGCAGTACTTC
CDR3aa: CASSPSGGGTGEQYF

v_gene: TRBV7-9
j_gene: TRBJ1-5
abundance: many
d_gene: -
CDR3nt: TGTGCCAGCAGCCACGATAGCAATCAGCCCCAGCATTTT
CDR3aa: CASSHDSNQPQHF

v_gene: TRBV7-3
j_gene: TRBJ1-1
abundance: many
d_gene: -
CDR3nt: TGTGCCAGCAGCTGGACGGGCCCCGAAGGGAACACTGAAGCTTTCTTT
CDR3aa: CASSWTGPEGNTEAFF

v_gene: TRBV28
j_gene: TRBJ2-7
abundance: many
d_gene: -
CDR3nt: TGTGCCAGCAGCCAGGGCGCCTACGAGCAGTACTTC
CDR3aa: CASSQGAYEQYF

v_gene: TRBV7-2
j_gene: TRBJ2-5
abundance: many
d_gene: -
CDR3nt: TGTGCCAGCAGCTTAGAAGGAGGGGTAGAGACCCAGTACTTC
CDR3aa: CASSLEGGVETQYF

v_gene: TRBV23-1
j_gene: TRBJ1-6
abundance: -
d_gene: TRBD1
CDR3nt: TGCGCCAGCAGTCATTCCGACATTACAGGGGCGGGATTGAATTCACCCCTCCACTTT
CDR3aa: CASSHSDITGAGLNSPLHF